This T cell receptor beta chain emerged from a study of cytomegalovirus exposure and HLA in healthy donors. General study results and limits: As a later analysis showed, a missense DCLRE1C variant was linked to trimming of TCR beta V- and J-genes.

Primers: 60 Vbeta forward and 13 Jbeta reverse. Only in-frame clones appear in the TCRdb table, and some are missing; sequencing was by immunoSEQ multiplex PCR. The sample includes 150,000 to 200,000 clones, roughly four fifths of them seen just once. As for this clone: Its target is not known.

From germline, CDR1 is SGHNT and CDR2 YYREEE (reference sequence). V trimming: 6 bases; J trimming: 0 bases; junction bases outside the gene matches: 6. The CDR3 is 15 amino acids. The sample taken for sequencing was PBMCs. The TCR originated in a girl aged 2 to 10 in good health and CMV-seropositive. The chain combines TRBV5-4 with TRBJ2-3; 8 nucleotides agree with TRBD2. CDR3 sequence: CASKIGGGSTDTQYF. The CDR3, as DNA: TGTGCCAGCAAGATCGGGGGGGGGAGCACAGATACGCAGTATTTT.